This T cell receptor beta chain was profiled in a study of glioma-infiltrating T cells. Notes on the study in general: CDR3 overlap between tissue and blood was very small. Non-neoplastic patients had below-expected tissue-blood divergence, while all gliomas exceeded expectation.

Looked up from germline, CDR1 is MGHRA and CDR2 is YSYEKL. CDR3 length: 13 residues. TCR alpha and beta CDR3 regions were amplified from RNA using iRepertoire nested multiplex PCR. TCRdb analysed the multiplex PCR reads with MiXCR anew, one entry per CDR3 protein. The data contain roughly 120,000 distinct CDR3 sequences, more than 20% of them seen just once; the ten biggest clones take up around 15%. Of note for this clonotype: Its cognate antigen is unknown. A much bigger clone sits one base away, suggesting this may be a read error.

The TCR originated in a human donor with low-grade glioma or glioblastoma, undergoing nonglioma brain surgery, or in good health (not recorded which). This chain uses TRBV4-1 with TRBJ2-5, with D unclear. The sample consisted of glioma tissue, nonneoplastic brain tissue, or PBMCs (not recorded which). CDR3 DNA: TGCGCCAGCAGCCAAGATCTAATGATCCCCCAGTGCTTC. Protein sequence: CASSQDLMIPQCF.